The 31 T cell receptor beta chains below were found in one sample sequenced in a study of lymphopenia after photon versus proton radiotherapy. Profiled with immunoSEQ multiplex PCR; TCRdb holds only in-frame clones, not every one. This sample has 75,000 to 90,000 clones, with around 83% found just once. The sequenced sample was peripheral blood, obtained from a patient treated with proton-based radiotherapy. The receptors were sampled from a man aged 55 to 70 with pancreatic cancer.

This clone was seen once. The chain links TRBV4-1 to TRBJ1-1, with D uncertain. Germline V gene lookup returns CDR1 MGHRA and CDR2 YSYEKL. Trimming cost V 0 bases and J 8 bases, with 13 bases left between them. CDR3 length equals 14 residues. CDR3 sequence reads: CASSQDRVGGEAFF. CDR3 DNA: TGCGCCAGCAGCCAAGATAGAGTGGGTGGAGAAGCTTTCTTT.

The genes are TRBV27 and TRBJ2-7; D is tentatively TRBD1 or TRBD2 (5 bases each). Trimming pared 6 bases from V and 0 bases from J, leaving 15 bases between. CDR3 length: 15 residues. CDR1 and CDR2 from the germline V gene are MNHEY and SMNVEV (reference sequence). The CDR3 sequence is CASSYQWGSSYEQYF. The DNA for the CDR3 is TGTGCCAGCAGCTACCAATGGGGGAGCTCCTACGAGCAGTACTTC.

The gene calls are TRBV7-2 and TRBJ1-5, with a tentative D call TRBD1 (5 bases). Germline V gene lookup returns CDR1 SGHTA and CDR2 FQGNSA. The CDR3 length is 14 residues. V lost 5 bases, J lost 3 bases, and 11 bases lay in between. The CDR3 region is CASSLRQTNQPQHF. CDR3 DNA: TGTGCCAGCAGCCTACGACAGACCAATCAGCCCCAGCATTTT.

V and J are TRBV28 and TRBJ2-2; tentatively, D is TRBD1 (5 bases). Germline V gene lookup returns CDR1 MDHEN and CDR2 SYDVKM. Between the trimmed V and J ends, which lost 5 bases and 4 bases, there was a span of 20 bases. This CDR3 comprises 17 residues. CDR3 protein: CASSPSDGHRVTGELFF. CDR3 nucleotide sequence: TGTGCCAGCAGTCCCAGCGACGGACATCGTGTCACCGGGGAGCTGTTTTTT. Combining the CDR3 with reference TRBV28 and TRBJ2-2 gives the whole variable domain DVKVTQSSRYLVKRTGEKVFLECVQDMDHENMFWYRQDPGLGLRLIYFSYDVKMKEKGDIPEGYSVSREKKERFSLILESASTNQTSMYLCASSPSDGHRVTGELFFGEGSRLTVL.

This clone showed up just once. This chain uses TRBV7-8 with TRBJ2-5; TRBD1 agrees at 11 bases. This CDR3 has 14 amino acids. Germline lookup yields CDR1 SGHVS and CDR2 FQNEAQ. J gave up 5 bases and V 6 bases, and 5 bases lay outside the gene matches. CDR3 nucleotide sequence: TGTGCCAGCAGACGGACAGGGGGCGTCGAGACCCAGTACTTC. Protein product: CASRRTGGVETQYF.

The chain links TRBV7-6 to TRBJ2-2, with 10 bases fitting TRBD2. V shed 5 bases and J 2 bases; nucleotides not matched to a gene: 5. Germline CDR1 SGHVS, CDR2 FNYEAQ. This CDR3 comprises 16 residues. CDR3 nucleotides: TGTGCCAGCAGCGCCGGACTAGCGGATAACACCGGGGAGCTGTTTTTT. Its protein is CASSAGLADNTGELFF.

The chain has TRBV18 and TRBJ2-1; weak D call: TRBD2 (5 bases). Between the trimmed V and J ends, which lost 0 bases and 0 bases, there was a span of 9 bases. Per the germline V gene, CDR1 is KGHSH and CDR2 is LQKENI. The CDR3 is made up of 16 amino acids. The CDR3 protein is CASSPPSRGSYNEQFF. The CDR3 DNA follows: TGTGCCAGCTCACCACCCTCTCGGGGCTCCTACAATGAGCAGTTCTTC.

The rearrangement links TRBV30 to TRBJ1-1, with D uncertain. The CDR3 has 17 amino acids. The V and J ends lost 0 bases and 0 bases respectively, with 17 bases between them. Germline V gene data show CDR1 as GTSNPN and CDR2 as SVGIG (reference sequence). The CDR3: CAWSVWGKMGMNTEAFF. The CDR3 bases are TGTGCCTGGAGTGTATGGGGAAAGATGGGGATGAACACTGAAGCTTTCTTT.

This sequence joins TRBV10-2 and TRBJ1-4; TRBD1 is a possible D gene (6 bases). The CDR3 consists of 14 residues. V shed 5 bases and J shed 7 bases, with 14 bases lying between them. Germline V lookup: CDR1 WSHSY, CDR2 SAAADI. CDR3 DNA: TGCGCCAGCAGTTATGACAGGAACGGTGAAAAACTGTTTTTT. Amino acid sequence: CASSYDRNGEKLFF.

The chain links TRBV6-6 to TRBJ1-5, with D possibly matching TRBD1 (5 bases). V was clipped by 4 bases and J by 5 bases, with 9 bases between them. The CDR3 length is 13 residues. CDR1 MNHNY and CDR2 SVGAGI come from the germline V gene (reference sequence). CDR3 residues: CASSLGGDQPQHF. The DNA for the CDR3 is TGTGCCAGCAGTTTAGGAGGGGATCAGCCCCAGCATTTT.

The chain carries TRBV4-2 and TRBJ2-7; D is possibly TRBD1 or TRBD2 (5 bases each). There are 15 residues in the CDR3. CDR1 LGHNA and CDR2 YNFKEQ come from the germline V gene. V gave up 3 bases and J gave up 2 bases, with 14 bases separating them. CDR3 loop: CASSQDTGPTYEQYF. Here the CDR3 DNA reads TGTGCCAGCAGCCAGGATACGGGACCAACCTACGAGCAGTACTTC.

This chain joins TRBV5-1 and TRBJ2-4; D tentatively fits TRBD1 or TRBD2 (7 bases each). The CDR3 contains 14 residues. Trimming stripped 0 bases from V and 9 bases from J, with 13 bases between. Looked up from germline, CDR1 is SGHRS and CDR2 is YFSETQ. The CDR3 loop reads CASSLERGQRIQYF. The CDR3 DNA reads TGCGCCAGCAGCTTGGAGCGGGGACAGCGCATTCAGTACTTC.

This chain connects TRBV5-1 to TRBJ2-7; D perhaps matches TRBD1 (5 bases). Trimming shortened V by 0 bases and J by 3 bases, and 7 bases separated the two germline ends. The CDR3 is 13 residues long. Germline V lookup: CDR1 SGHRS, CDR2 YFSETQ. Here the CDR3 reads CASSLGGNYEQYF. In DNA form, the CDR3 reads TGCGCCAGCAGCTTGGGGGGCAACTACGAGCAGTACTTC.

This chain joins TRBV11-3 and TRBJ2-1; 9 bases match TRBD2. The CDR3 extends over 15 amino acids. Germline V gene data show CDR1 as SGHNT and CDR2 as YENEEA. V was clipped by 5 bases and J by 7 bases; unmatched bases: 9. The CDR3 coding sequence is TGTGCCAGCAGCGTTATTAGCGGGAGTGGTAATGAGCAGTTCTTC. Translation gives CASSVISGSGNEQFF.

The chain carries TRBV14 and TRBJ2-3, with D possibly TRBD1 on 6 matching bases. Germline V gives CDR1 SGHDN, CDR2 FVKESK. With 1 base removed from V and 6 bases from J, the gap between germline ends came to 11 bases. This CDR3 region has 14 residues. Here the CDR3 DNA reads TGTGCCAGCAGCCAAGCAGGGGCTGACGATACGCAGTATTTT. It is translated as CASSQAGADDTQYF.

This clone was detected only once. The rearrangement joins TRBV6-5 to TRBJ2-7; the D is unclear. The V end lost 2 bases, the J end lost 0 bases, and 8 bases lay between the germline ends. Germline assignment: CDR1 MNHEY and CDR2 SVGAGI. This CDR3 contains 14 residues. The CDR3 reads CASSYDRASYEQYF. DNA of the CDR3: TGTGCCAGCAGTTACGACCGGGCCTCCTACGAGCAGTACTTC.

This chain uses TRBV28 with TRBJ2-7, with D perhaps matching TRBD2 (5 bases). This CDR3 comprises 14 residues. Between the trimmed V and J ends, which lost 6 bases and 1 base, there was a span of 13 bases. CDR1 and CDR2 (germline): MDHEN, SYDVKM. This chain's CDR3 is CASSPTTTSYEQYF. In DNA form, the CDR3 reads TGTGCCAGCAGCCCCACGACTACTTCCTACGAGCAGTACTTC.

The chain carries TRBV11-1 and TRBJ2-2; no definite D call. Between the trimmed V and J ends, which lost 2 bases and 1 base, there was a span of 8 bases. This CDR3 is built from 15 residues. CDR1 is SGHAT, CDR2 FQDESV, per germline (reference sequence). CDR3 residues: CASSLIGLNTGELFF. CDR3 DNA sequence: TGTGCCAGCAGCTTAATCGGCTTGAACACCGGGGAGCTGTTTTTT.

The J gene is TRBJ1-1, the V gene TRBV11-2; D is perhaps TRBD1 (6 bases). The ends were cut back, 4 bases at V and 2 bases at J, with 17 bases in the middle. The CDR3 length is 16 residues. CDR1 SGHAT and CDR2 FQNNGV come from the germline V gene. CDR3 coding DNA: TGTGCCAGCAGCTCTCGGGGGGGGCGAGGAAACACTGAAGCTTTCTTT. Its translation: CASSSRGGRGNTEAFF.

This clone has only one observation. V is TRBV2 and J is TRBJ1-2; D gene uncertain. The CDR3 consists of 14 residues. Germline V gene data show CDR1 as SNHLY and CDR2 as FYNNEI. V was pared by 0 bases and J by 2 bases, with 7 bases between. Here the CDR3 reads CASSEASNNYGYTF. The DNA of the CDR3 is TGTGCCAGCAGTGAAGCCAGCAACAACTATGGCTACACCTTC. The complete variable domain, with remaining parts taken from reference TRBV2 and TRBJ1-2, reads EPEVTQTPSHQVTQMGQEVILRCVPISNHLYFYWYRQILGQKVEFLVSFYNNEISEKSEIFDDQFSVERPDGSNFTLKIRSTKLEDSAMYFCASSEASNNYGYTFGSGTRLTVV.

The V gene is TRBV18, the J gene TRBJ2-3; no definite D call. Looked up from germline, CDR1 is KGHSH and CDR2 is LQKENI. The V gene lost 2 bases and the J gene lost 0 bases, with 9 bases spanning the gap. The CDR3 is 15 residues long. The DNA of the CDR3 is TGTGCCAGCTCACCAACGCAGGCTAGCACAGATACGCAGTATTTT. Amino acids: CASSPTQASTDTQYF.

The V call is TRBV6-6, the J call TRBJ1-2; 9 nucleotides match TRBD1. The germline V gene encodes CDR1 MNHNY and CDR2 SVGAGI (reference sequence). The CDR3 spans 15 residues. Trimming at V came to 0 bases and at J to 6 bases, leaving 5 bases not matched to a gene. The CDR3 loop reads CASSYSFGTGNGYTF. For the CDR3, the DNA is TGTGCCAGCAGTTACTCCTTCGGGACAGGGAATGGCTACACCTTC.

The chain carries TRBV28 and TRBJ1-5; D is ambiguous. The germline V and J ends were trimmed by 2 bases and 5 bases, with 13 bases remaining between them. Germline V gives CDR1 MDHEN, CDR2 SYDVKM. CDR3 length: 15 residues. CDR3 coding DNA: TGTGCCAGCAGTTTAACAGACCGACCCGATCAGCCCCAGCATTTT. Amino acid sequence: CASSLTDRPDQPQHF.

As for this clone: The junction does not match germline at one end; this may be a read error. The chain recombines TRBV7-7 with TRBJ2-2; no firm D call. This CDR3 has 14 residues. Per the germline V gene, CDR1 is SSHAT and CDR2 is FNYEAQ (reference sequence). CDR3 residues: CASSLEQNTGELFF. CDR3 DNA: TGTGCTAGCAGCTTAGAACAGAACACCGGGGAGCTGTTTTTT.

The genes are TRBV7-6 and TRBJ2-7; TRBD2 might be the D (5 bases). The CDR3 contains 15 residues. The V end lost 5 bases, the J end lost 2 bases, and 16 bases lay between the germline ends. Germline loops: CDR1 SGHVS, CDR2 FNYEAQ. CDR3 DNA: TGTGCCAGCAGCCTTGGGTCCGGGGAAACCTACGAGCAGTACTTC. Amino acids: CASSLGSGETYEQYF.

The V call is TRBV5-1, the J call TRBJ1-2; D unresolved. CDR1 is SGHRS and CDR2 is YFSETQ in the germline V gene. The CDR3 is 14 residues long. V gave up 4 bases and J gave up 2 bases, with 12 bases separating them. CDR3 sequence (DNA): TGCGCCAGCAGCCTCAGCGGCTACAACTATGGCTACACCTTC. This translates into CASSLSGYNYGYTF.

V gene TRBV5-1 combines with J gene TRBJ2-2; 7 bases line up with TRBD1. The V segment lost 0 bases and the J segment 3 bases; nucleotides outside the gene matches: 2. This CDR3 region has 15 residues. Germline CDR1 is SGHRS and CDR2 is YFSETQ. CDR3 sequence: CASSLVGGDTGELFF. The CDR3 DNA follows: TGCGCCAGCAGCTTGGTAGGGGGCGACACCGGGGAGCTGTTTTTT.

The chain combines TRBV2 with TRBJ2-5; D is unclear. V was clipped by 0 bases and J by 4 bases, with 9 bases between them. Germline V gene data show CDR1 as SNHLY and CDR2 as FYNNEI. The CDR3 has 14 residues. CDR3 DNA: TGTGCCAGCAGTGAAGCGCTAGGTGGAGAGACCCAGTACTTC. It specifies CASSEALGGETQYF.

Only a few counts were recorded for this clone. This sequence joins TRBV15 and TRBJ2-3; D is ambiguous. Germline V CDR1 and CDR2: LNHNV, YYDKDF (reference sequence). CDR3 length: 12 residues. V lost 2 bases and J lost 5, with 5 bases in between. CDR3 sequence reads: CATSRPKDTQYF. DNA of the CDR3: TGTGCCACCAGCAGACCCAAAGATACGCAGTATTTT.

The chain has TRBV14 and TRBJ1-5; D might be TRBD1 (5 bases). The CDR3 length is 12 residues. Germline V CDR1 and CDR2: SGHDN, FVKESK. V lost 4 bases and J 7 bases, leaving 8 bases between the germline ends. The CDR3 nucleotides read TGTGCCAGCAGCCCGGGGGGACAGCCCCAGCATTTT. Amino acid sequence: CASSPGGQPQHF.

This rearrangement joins TRBV27 to TRBJ1-1, with D possibly matching TRBD1 (5 bases). The CDR3 has 15 residues. Trimming removed 3 bases at V and 0 bases at J, with 11 bases between. Germline V gives CDR1 MNHEY, CDR2 SMNVEV (reference sequence). The CDR3 nucleotides read TGTGCCAGCAGTTTGAGTGCAGGGATGAACACTGAAGCTTTCTTT. As protein: CASSLSAGMNTEAFF.